This T cell receptor (beta chain) stems from a study of OX40 agonist ivuxolimab in advanced cancers. Across the study: Under the entry rules, prior anti-PD-1, anti-PD-L1 or anti-CTLA-4 therapy was allowed, and roughly 39% had some.

As to this clone: Its target is unknown.

Study-wide points: Fewer expanded clones were found on average in CD4+ than in CD8+ T cells.

The sampling schedule covered blood at baseline, cycle 4 day 1, and cycle 7 day 1. Sequencing was performed with immunoSEQ multiplex PCR; in TCRdb, only in-frame clones are kept and a portion is missing. The table includes fewer than 80,000 clones, roughly nine tenths detected once. This clonotype was obtained from an adult with an advanced solid tumor such as melanoma, head and neck, liver or kidney cancer. This specimen consisted of CD4+ or CD8+ T cells sorted from blood, obtained in a trial of the OX40 agonist ivuxolimab.

CDR3 loop: CASSEISTGETQYF. DNA of the CDR3: TGTGCCAGCAGTGAAATTTCGACAGGCGAGACCCAGTACTTC. The chain joins TRBV6-1 to TRBJ2-5; possible D gene TRBD1, 6 bases. The CDR3 has 14 amino acids. Per germline, CDR1 MNHNS and CDR2 SASEGT. The V end was cut by 2 bases, the J end by 5 bases, with 12 bases between.